This record covers a single TCR beta chain. What it binds is unknown. These data come from a study of cytomegalovirus exposure and HLA in healthy donors. Regarding the study as a whole: Subsequent analysis found a tendency for first-cohort TCR clusters to co-occur within the 95 to 150 validation repertoires.

The length of the CDR3 is 17 residues. CDR1 and CDR2 (germline): KGHSH, LQKENI. V lost 3 bases and J lost 5, with 20 bases in between. The data were produced by immunoSEQ multiplex PCR, yet TCRdb's version contains in-frame clones alone and is incomplete. The sample includes about 130,000 clones, about 90% of them seen just once. Sequenced: PBMCs. The chain is built from TRBV18 and TRBJ2-1; possible D gene TRBD2, 6 bases. This receptor was taken from a man between 25 and 39 years old in good health and CMV-seronegative. CDR3 loop: CASSPSGQPPLNNEQFF. CDR3 nucleotides: TGTGCCAGCTCACCGAGCGGGCAGCCCCCCCTGAACAATGAGCAGTTCTTC.